This TCR beta chain was found in a study of cytomegalovirus exposure and HLA in healthy donors. The study, taken as a whole, reports: Rare TCR sequences predominated, though certain public TCRs were found in many donors. Earlier analysis yielded a pattern in which most TCR beta V segments were productive about 87% or about 30% of the time. In all likelihood, a cluster of highly shared sequence variants was a sequencing artifact.

In regard to this clone: As yet, its antigen is unknown.

The V and J ends lost 4 bases and 2 bases respectively, with 14 bases between them. The germline gives CDR1 SGHTA, CDR2 FQGNSA. The length of the CDR3 is 15 residues. The PCR employed 60 Vbeta primers together with 13 Jbeta primers. The repertoire was sequenced with immunoSEQ multiplex PCR; TCRdb's copy has only in-frame clones and lacks some. The ten most abundant clones cover 0.8% to 1% of a sample with 140,000 to 150,000 clones. V gene TRBV7-2 combines with J gene TRBJ2-5; TRBD1 might be the D (6 bases). This TCR was recovered from a male donor in good health and CMV-seronegative. The specimen sequenced was PBMCs. The CDR3 reads CASSSRQVGQETQYF. DNA of the CDR3: TGTGCCAGCAGCTCCAGACAGGTTGGTCAAGAGACCCAGTACTTC.